The sequence of this T cell receptor (beta chain) was determined in a study of beta chain features in type 1 diabetes. Purities over 95% were achieved in all sorted populations. The isolated RNA, all of it, was reverse transcribed, so expressed TCRB transcripts were what got sequenced. The protocol was immunoSEQ multiplex PCR, while the TCRdb copy is restricted to in-frame clones and leaves out a portion. The data contain 350,000 or so clones, around 20% of them singletons. Note on this clone: The antigen is undetermined.

The study, taken as a whole, reports: Among patients, naive, central memory and Treg TCRB repertoires appeared more similar than among healthy donors.

The origin of this receptor is a woman in her late teens or twenties in good health. Material for sequencing was naive CD4+ T cells from blood.

In DNA, the CDR3 is TGTGCCAGCAGCTTACCGAGGAATGAGCAGTTCTTC. This codes for CASSLPRNEQFF. The chain employs TRBV7-2 and TRBJ2-1; the D is unclear. There are 12 residues in the CDR3. Trimming cost V 2 bases and J 7 bases, with 6 bases left between them. CDR1 is SGHTA, CDR2 FQGNSA, per germline.